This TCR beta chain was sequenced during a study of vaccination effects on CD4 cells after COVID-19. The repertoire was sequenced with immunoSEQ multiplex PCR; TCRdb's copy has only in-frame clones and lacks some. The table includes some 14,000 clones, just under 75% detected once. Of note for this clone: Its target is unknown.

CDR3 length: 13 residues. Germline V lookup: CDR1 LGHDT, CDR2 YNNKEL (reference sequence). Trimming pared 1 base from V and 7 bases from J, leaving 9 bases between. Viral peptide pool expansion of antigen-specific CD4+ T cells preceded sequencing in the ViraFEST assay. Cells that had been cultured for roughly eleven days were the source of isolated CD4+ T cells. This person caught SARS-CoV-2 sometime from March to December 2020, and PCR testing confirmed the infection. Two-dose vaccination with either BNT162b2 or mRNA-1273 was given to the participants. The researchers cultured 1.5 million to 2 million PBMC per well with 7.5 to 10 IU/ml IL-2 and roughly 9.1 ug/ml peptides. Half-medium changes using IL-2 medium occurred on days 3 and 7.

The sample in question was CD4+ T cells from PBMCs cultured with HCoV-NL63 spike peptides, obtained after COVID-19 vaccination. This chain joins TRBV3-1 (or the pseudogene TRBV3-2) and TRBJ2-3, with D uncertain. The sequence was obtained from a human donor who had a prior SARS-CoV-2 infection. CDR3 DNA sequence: TGTGCCAGCAGCCAAGTGGTCCCAAATACGCAGTATTTT. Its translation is CASSQVVPNTQYF.